Listed here are 2 T cell receptor beta chains from one sample, sequenced in a study of PD-1 blockade in classical Hodgkin lymphoma. Time point specified: cycle 4 day 1 (C4D1), after six to seven weeks of nivolumab. Every patient experienced relapse after autologous stem cell transplantation, and brentuximab vedotin exposure varied. Assay: immunoSEQ multiplex PCR; the TCRdb copy retains only in-frame clones and omits some. Of 110,000 or so clones in the sample, 89% are singletons; the top ten hold around 20%. Here the sequenced sample was peripheral blood mononuclear cells (PBMCs), taken before the fourth cycle of nivolumab. These receptors all stem from a human donor with classical Hodgkin lymphoma.

V and J are TRBV28 and TRBJ2-2; a possible D gene is TRBD2 (5 bases). The CDR3 loop spans 15 amino acids. Germline CDR1 and CDR2: MDHEN and SYDVKM. The V end was cut by 2 bases, the J end by 2 bases, with 9 bases between. The CDR3, as DNA: TGTGCCAGCAGTTTACGGGGTCGTAACACCGGGGAGCTGTTTTTT. Protein sequence: CASSLRGRNTGELFF.

The rearrangement joins TRBV4-1 to TRBJ1-2, with 8 bases identical to TRBD1. The V gene end was trimmed by 2 bases and the J gene end by 3 bases; junction bases not matched to a gene: 2. The CDR3 consists of 14 residues. The germline CDR1 and CDR2 sequences are MGHRA and YSYEKL. This CDR3 reads CASSQTGGYYGYTF. The DNA for the CDR3 is TGCGCCAGCAGCCAAACAGGGGGGTACTATGGCTACACCTTC.